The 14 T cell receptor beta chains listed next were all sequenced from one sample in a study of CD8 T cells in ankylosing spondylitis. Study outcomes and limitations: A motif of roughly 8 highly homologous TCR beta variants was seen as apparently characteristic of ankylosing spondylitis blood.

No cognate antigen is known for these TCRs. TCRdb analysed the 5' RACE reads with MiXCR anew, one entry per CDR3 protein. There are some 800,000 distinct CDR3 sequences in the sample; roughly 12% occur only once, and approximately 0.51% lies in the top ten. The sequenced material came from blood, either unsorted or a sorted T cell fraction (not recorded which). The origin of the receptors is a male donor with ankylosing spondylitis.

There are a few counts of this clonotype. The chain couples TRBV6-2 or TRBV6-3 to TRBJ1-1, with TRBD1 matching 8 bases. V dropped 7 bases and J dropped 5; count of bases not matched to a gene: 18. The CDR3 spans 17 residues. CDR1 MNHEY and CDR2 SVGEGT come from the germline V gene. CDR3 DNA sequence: TGTGCCAGCACCAAAGGTCGCAGGGGGCGAAGAGAGACTGAAGCTTTCTTT. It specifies CASTKGRRGRRETEAFF.

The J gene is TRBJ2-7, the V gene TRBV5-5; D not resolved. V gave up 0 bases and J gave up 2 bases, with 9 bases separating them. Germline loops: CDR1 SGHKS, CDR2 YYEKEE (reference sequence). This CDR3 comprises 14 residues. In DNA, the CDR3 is TGTGCCAGCAGCTTGGCATTCAGTGCCTACGAGCAGTACTTC. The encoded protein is CASSLAFSAYEQYF.

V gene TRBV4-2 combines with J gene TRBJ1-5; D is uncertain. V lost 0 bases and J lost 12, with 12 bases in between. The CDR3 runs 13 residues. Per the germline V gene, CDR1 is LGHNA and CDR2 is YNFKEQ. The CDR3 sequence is CASSQEPRSLQHF. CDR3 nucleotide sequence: TGTGCCAGCAGCCAAGAACCCAGAAGCCTCCAGCATTTT.

CDR3 sequence reads: CASSQGTGWDQPQHF. In DNA form, the CDR3 reads TGTGCCAGCAGCCAAGGAACAGGGTGGGACCAGCCCCAGCATTTT. The chain couples TRBV4-2 to TRBJ1-5; the D gene is possibly TRBD1 (6 bases). With 1 base removed from V and 7 bases from J, the gap between germline ends came to 14 bases. The CDR3 consists of 15 residues. Germline lookup yields CDR1 LGHNA and CDR2 YNFKEQ.

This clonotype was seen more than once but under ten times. The CDR3 region has the DNA TGCAGTGCTAGAGGCGGGGGGGCGGTTACGCAGTATTTT. It is translated as CSARGGGAVTQYF. The rearrangement joins TRBV20-1 to TRBJ2-3; 9 nucleotides match TRBD2. V was clipped by 1 base and J by 8 bases; unmatched bases: 4. From germline, CDR1 is DFQATT and CDR2 SNEGSKA (reference sequence). The CDR3 runs 13 residues.

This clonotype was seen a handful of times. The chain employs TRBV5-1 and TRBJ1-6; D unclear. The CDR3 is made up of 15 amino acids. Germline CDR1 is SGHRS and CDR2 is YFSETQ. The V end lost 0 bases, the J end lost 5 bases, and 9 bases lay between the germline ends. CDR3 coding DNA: TGCGCCAGCAGCTTGGGGAGTCTTGATAATTCACCCCTCCACTTT. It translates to CASSLGSLDNSPLHF.

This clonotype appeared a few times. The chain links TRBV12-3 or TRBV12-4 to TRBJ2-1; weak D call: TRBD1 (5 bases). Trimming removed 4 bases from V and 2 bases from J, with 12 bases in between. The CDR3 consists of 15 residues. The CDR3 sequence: CASSSPTGTYNEQFF. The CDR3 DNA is TGTGCCAGCAGTTCACCCACAGGAACCTACAATGAGCAGTTCTTC.

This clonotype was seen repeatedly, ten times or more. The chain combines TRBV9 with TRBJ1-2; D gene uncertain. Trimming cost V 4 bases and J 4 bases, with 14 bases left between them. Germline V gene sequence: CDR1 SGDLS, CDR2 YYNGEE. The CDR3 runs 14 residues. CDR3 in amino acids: CASSHRTGFYGYTF. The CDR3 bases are TGTGCCAGCAGCCACCGTACGGGGTTCTATGGCTACACCTTC.

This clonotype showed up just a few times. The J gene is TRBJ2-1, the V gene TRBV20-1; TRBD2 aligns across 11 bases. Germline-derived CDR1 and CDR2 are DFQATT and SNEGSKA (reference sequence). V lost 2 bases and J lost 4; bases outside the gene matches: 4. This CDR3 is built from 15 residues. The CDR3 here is CSARKGLAVYNEQFF. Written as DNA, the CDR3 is TGCAGTGCTAGAAAGGGACTAGCGGTATACAATGAGCAGTTCTTC.

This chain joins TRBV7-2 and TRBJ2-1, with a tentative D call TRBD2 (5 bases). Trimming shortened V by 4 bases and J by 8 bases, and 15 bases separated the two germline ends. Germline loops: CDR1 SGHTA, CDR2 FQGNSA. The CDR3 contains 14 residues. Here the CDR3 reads CASSWAGLGDEQFF. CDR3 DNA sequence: TGTGCCAGCAGCTGGGCTGGACTCGGGGATGAGCAGTTCTTC.

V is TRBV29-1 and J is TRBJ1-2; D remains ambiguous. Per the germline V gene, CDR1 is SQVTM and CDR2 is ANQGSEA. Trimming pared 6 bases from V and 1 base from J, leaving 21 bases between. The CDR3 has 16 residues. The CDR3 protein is CSVLTHDILLNYGYTF. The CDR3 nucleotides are TGCAGCGTGCTAACTCACGACATCCTCCTTAACTATGGCTACACCTTC.

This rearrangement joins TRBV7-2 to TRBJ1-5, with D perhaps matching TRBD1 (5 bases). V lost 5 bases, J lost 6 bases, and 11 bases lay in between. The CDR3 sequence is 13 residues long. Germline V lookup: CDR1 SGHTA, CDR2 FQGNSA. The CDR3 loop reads CASSRGGAQPQHF. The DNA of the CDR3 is TGTGCCAGCAGCCGGGGCGGGGCTCAGCCCCAGCATTTT.

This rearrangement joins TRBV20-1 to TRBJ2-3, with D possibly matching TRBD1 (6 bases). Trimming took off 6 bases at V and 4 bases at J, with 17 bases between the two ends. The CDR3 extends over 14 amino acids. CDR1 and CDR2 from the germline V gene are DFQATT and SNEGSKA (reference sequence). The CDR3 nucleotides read TGCAGTGCCAACAACAGGGTTCTCGCAGATACGCAGTATTTT. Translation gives CSANNRVLADTQYF.

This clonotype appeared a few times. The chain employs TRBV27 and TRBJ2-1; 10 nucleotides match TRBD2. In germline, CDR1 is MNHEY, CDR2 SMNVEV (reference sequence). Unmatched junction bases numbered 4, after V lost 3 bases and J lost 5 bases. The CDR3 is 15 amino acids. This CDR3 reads CASSLSLAGDNEQFF. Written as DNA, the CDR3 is TGTGCCAGCAGTTTGTCCCTAGCGGGGGACAATGAGCAGTTCTTC.